This T cell receptor beta chain originates from a study of tumor-infiltrating lymphocytes in primary liver carcinoma. For the study at large: The patients, men and women alike, were aged 30 to 69 years.

Germline lookup yields CDR1 SQVTM and CDR2 ANQGSEA. The CDR3 extends over 15 amino acids. Note on this clonotype: The junction does not match germline at one end; this may be a read error.

Between about 17 and 34 mg of unsorted bulk tissue served as the source from which RNA and DNA were co-extracted. From approximately 490 ng total RNA, TCR beta cDNA was generated with a primer in the constant region. Library construction for TCR beta comprised three nested multiplex PCR rounds performed with slightly modified ARM-PCR. PCR rounds one and two used TRBV1-TRBV30 forward primers with a C-beta reverse primer for 10 cycles each. MiXCR, run by TCRdb on the multiplex PCR reads, gives a single entry per CDR3 protein. The data hold roughly 200,000 distinct CDR3 sequences, with approximately 86% observed a single time.

The chain uses TRBV29-1 and TRBJ2-7; D is perhaps TRBD2 (5 bases). Material: tumor tissue from primary liver carcinoma. The receptor was isolated from a man aged 40-50 years with primary liver carcinoma and hepatitis B virus infection. The CDR3 coding sequence is TGCAGCGTTAAAGATCTAGGAGGTAGCTCCTACGAGCAGTACTTC. As protein: CSVKDLGGSSYEQYF.